This TCR beta chain appears in the sequencing data of a study of blood T cell repertoires in COVID-19. The wider study: T cells, B-cell-depleted T cells, or PBMCs provided the cDNA or gDNA that served as material.

The V end was cut by 0 bases, the J end by 0 bases, with 10 bases between. The CDR3 runs 15 residues. Germline V CDR1 and CDR2: SGHRS, YFSETQ. The protocol was immunoSEQ multiplex PCR, while the TCRdb copy is restricted to in-frame clones and leaves out a portion. The repertoire holds just under 65,000 clones, with approximately 86% as singletons. The clonotype comes from a man aged 35 to 55 with acute or convalescent COVID-19. The chain uses TRBV5-1 and TRBJ2-7; perhaps TRBD2 as D (5 bases). Sequenced: peripheral blood. The CDR3 reads CASSLGWRSSYEQYF. In DNA form, the CDR3 reads TGCGCCAGCAGCTTGGGATGGAGGAGCTCCTACGAGCAGTACTTC.